This TCR beta chain derives from a study of blood T cell repertoires in COVID-19. The wider study: PBMCs, B-cell-depleted T cells, or T cells provided the cDNA or gDNA that made up the material.

The germline V gene encodes CDR1 SGHTA and CDR2 FQGNSA. The CDR3 is 15 residues long. Deletions cut 0 bases from V and 3 bases from J, with 10 bases between. Per the original methods: The authors estimated nucleated cell counts from reference gene primer amplification. The table came from immunoSEQ multiplex PCR; TCRdb's copy has only in-frame clones and leaves some out. The V and J calls and the clone size are those of that table, but D and trimming were determined from the DNA. The data hold 46,000 or so clones, with about 88% observed a single time. Input material: peripheral blood. V usage is TRBV7-2 and J usage is TRBJ2-3; possibly TRBD2 for D (5 bases). The sequence derives from a man between 70 and 80 years old with active COVID-19. Here the CDR3 DNA reads TGTGCCAGCAGCTTAGCTTTCCGACTAACAGATACGCAGTATTTT. This sequence encodes CASSLAFRLTDTQYF. Using reference TRBV7-2 and TRBJ2-3 for the parts outside the CDR3, the full variable domain is GAGVSQSPSNKVTEKGKDVELRCDPISGHTALYWYRQSLGQGLEFLIYFQGNSAPDKSGLPSDRFSAERTGGSVSTLTIQRTQQEDSAVYLCASSLAFRLTDTQYFGPGTRLTVL.